The 29 T cell receptor beta chains below come from one sample, sequenced in a study of blood T cell repertoires in COVID-19. Method: immunoSEQ multiplex PCR; TCRdb's copy keeps in-frame clones and lacks some. This sample has roughly 100,000 clones, with around 81% found just once. Sequencing was performed on peripheral blood. These receptors came from a man older than 75 with COVID-19, enrolled during active disease.

The chain combines TRBV7-3 with TRBJ2-3, with D perhaps TRBD2 (6 bases). Trimming removed 6 bases at V and 2 bases at J, with 12 bases between. The CDR3 extends over 14 amino acids. CDR1 and CDR2 (germline): SGHTA, FQGTGA. In nucleotides, the CDR3 is TGTGCCAGCAGTCCGGGACTTACCACAGATACGCAGTATTTT. It encodes CASSPGLTTDTQYF.

The chain combines TRBV7-2 with TRBJ2-7; 9 positions agree with TRBD2. Trimming at V came to 5 bases and at J to 6 bases, leaving 8 bases not matched to a gene. There are 14 residues in the CDR3. Germline V CDR1 and CDR2: SGHTA, FQGNSA. The CDR3 sequence: CASSTAGGAFEQYF. CDR3 coding DNA: TGTGCCAGCAGCACAGCGGGGGGCGCCTTCGAGCAGTACTTC.

The chain recombines TRBV7-3 with TRBJ2-5, with TRBD2 matching over 10 bases. This CDR3 comprises 15 residues. CDR1 and CDR2 (germline): SGHTA, FQGTGA. Trimming at V came to 5 bases and at J to 3 bases, leaving 6 bases not matched to a gene. CDR3 nucleotides: TGTGCCAGCAGCCCACTCGGACTAGCGGAAGAGACCCAGTACTTC. Protein product: CASSPLGLAEETQYF.

V gene TRBV7-2 combines with J gene TRBJ1-5; 9 bases agree with TRBD1. Trimming at V came to 5 bases and at J to 3 bases, leaving 5 bases not matched to a gene. This CDR3 is built from 15 residues. Germline CDR1 SGHTA, CDR2 FQGNSA. The CDR3 is CASSLGTGINQPQHF. The CDR3 DNA is TGTGCCAGCAGCCTAGGGACAGGGATCAATCAGCCCCAGCATTTT.

The chain has TRBV6-2 or TRBV6-3 and TRBJ1-1, with D possibly matching TRBD1 (5 bases). V was clipped by 0 bases and J by 4 bases, with 12 bases between them. The CDR3 is 15 amino acids. CDR1 and CDR2 from the germline V gene are MNHEY and SVGEGT. The CDR3 coding sequence is TGTGCCAGCAGTTACTCCCCAGGGTCGGGCACTGAAGCTTTCTTT. This translates into CASSYSPGSGTEAFF.

This clone has ten or more counts. The genes are TRBV27 and TRBJ1-6, with 8 bases aligning to TRBD1. Germline CDR1 MNHEY, CDR2 SMNVEV (reference sequence). V lost 5 bases to trimming and J lost 5 bases; unmatched junction nucleotides: 8. This CDR3 comprises 16 residues. The CDR3 bases are TGTGCCAGCAGTCAGAGGACAGGGCCAAATAATTCACCCCTCCACTTT. Translation: CASSQRTGPNNSPLHF.

The V call is TRBV6-5, the J call TRBJ1-1; tentatively, D is TRBD1 (6 bases). Germline assignment: CDR1 MNHEY and CDR2 SVGAGI. The V and J ends lost 6 bases and 12 bases respectively, with 23 bases between them. This CDR3 is 14 amino acids long. The CDR3 loop is CASSITGPESRTFF. CDR3 DNA sequence: TGTGCCAGCAGCATCACAGGGCCCGAGTCTAGGACTTTCTTT.

Only a few counts were recorded for this clone. The chain has TRBV21-1 and TRBJ1-5; the table's TRBD1 call for D was not verified on the DNA. TRBV21-1 is shown as a pseudogene. The CDR3 covers 16 residues. The CDR3 loop is CASSKFGQGRCQPQHF. The CDR3 nucleotides read TGTGCCAGCAGCAAATTTGGACAGGGACGATGTCAGCCCCAGCATTTT.

This clone was observed a few times. This chain joins TRBV19 and TRBJ1-2; 9 bases agree with TRBD1. The CDR3 loop spans 13 amino acids. V shed 8 bases and J 2 bases; nucleotides not matched to a gene: 3. The V gene's germline CDR1 is LNHDA and CDR2 SQIVND (reference sequence). The CDR3 DNA is TGTGCCAGTCACGGACAGGGGAACTATGGCTACACCTTC. It specifies CASHGQGNYGYTF.

V is TRBV15 and J is TRBJ1-3; TRBD1 aligns across 8 bases. There are 15 residues in the CDR3. Germline assignment: CDR1 LNHNV and CDR2 YYDKDF (reference sequence). The V gene end was trimmed by 4 bases and the J gene end by 3 bases; junction bases not matched to a gene: 5. This CDR3 reads CATSTDRGYGNTIYF. The CDR3, as DNA: TGTGCCACCAGCACAGACAGGGGCTATGGAAACACCATATATTTT. The whole variable domain, filled in from reference TRBV15 and TRBJ1-3, reads DAMVIQNPRYQVTQFGKPVTLSCSQTLNHNVMYWYQQKSSQAPKLLFHYYDKDFNNEADTPDNFQSRRPNTSFCFLDIRSPGLGDTAMYLCATSTDRGYGNTIYFGEGSWLTVV.

The rearrangement joins TRBV5-1 to TRBJ2-3; 8 bases are shared with TRBD2. The CDR3 has 14 amino acids. From germline, CDR1 is SGHRS and CDR2 YFSETQ. With 4 bases clipped from V and 4 bases from J, the junction kept 5 bases outside the gene matches. CDR3 in amino acids: CASSEWTSPDTQYF. CDR3 in DNA: TGCGCCAGCAGCGAATGGACTAGCCCAGATACGCAGTATTTT. Together with reference TRBV5-1 and TRBJ2-3, the CDR3 gives the full variable domain: KAGVTQTPRYLIKTRGQQVTLSCSPISGHRSVSWYQQTPGQGLQFLFEYFSETQRNKGNFPGRFSGRQFSNSRSEMNVSTLELGDSALYLCASSEWTSPDTQYFGPGTRLTVL.

This clone was seen more than once but under ten times. This rearrangement joins TRBV7-9 to TRBJ2-5; D gene ambiguous. Germline values: CDR1 SEHNR, CDR2 FQNEAQ (reference sequence). CDR3 length equals 11 residues. The V gene lost 3 bases and the J gene lost 4 bases, with 3 bases spanning the gap. The CDR3 here is CASSFVETQYF. The CDR3 nucleotides are TGTGCCAGCAGCTTCGTAGAGACCCAGTACTTC. Based on the CDR3 plus reference TRBV7-9 and TRBJ2-5, the full variable domain is DTGVSQNPRHKITKRGQNVTFRCDPISEHNRLYWYRQTLGQGPEFLTYFQNEAQLEKSRLLSDRFSAERPKGSFSTLEIQRTEQGDSAMYLCASSFVETQYFGPGTRLLVL.

The chain couples TRBV5-1 to TRBJ1-1; D gene unclear. The CDR3 is 14 residues long. V lost 0 bases and J lost 5, with 11 bases in between. Per the germline V gene, CDR1 is SGHRS and CDR2 is YFSETQ. CDR3 amino acids: CASSLGPGRTEAFF. The CDR3 DNA reads TGCGCCAGCAGCTTGGGTCCGGGAAGGACTGAAGCTTTCTTT.

There are a few counts of this clone. The J gene is TRBJ2-7, the V gene TRBV2; D perhaps matches TRBD2 (7 bases). The CDR3 extends over 12 amino acids. The germline V and J ends were trimmed by 7 bases and 6 bases, with 13 bases remaining between them. Germline CDR1 SNHLY, CDR2 FYNNEI. As DNA, the CDR3 is TGTGCCAGCAACTGGGGAGGGGGCGAGCAGTACTTC. It yields the protein CASNWGGGEQYF.

This clone occurred a few times. This chain joins TRBV4-1 and TRBJ1-3; TRBD1 might be the D (6 bases). This CDR3 spans 16 amino acids. Trimming took 5 bases from V and 0 from J, leaving 14 bases between them. The V gene's germline CDR1 is MGHRA and CDR2 YSYEKL. The CDR3 nucleotides read TGCGCCAGCAGCTACGCCGGGACAAACTCTGGAAACACCATATATTTT. Translating gives CASSYAGTNSGNTIYF.

This sequence joins TRBV18 and TRBJ2-7; TRBD2 aligns across 11 bases. Trimming took 6 bases from V and 3 from J; bases not matched to a gene: 4. Germline V gives CDR1 KGHSH, CDR2 LQKENI. The length of the CDR3 is 14 residues. The CDR3 region is CASSLTSGVYEQYF. The CDR3 bases are TGTGCCAGCTCTTTGACTAGCGGGGTCTACGAGCAGTACTTC.

This clone turned up a few times. The rearrangement uses TRBV30 and TRBJ1-1; the match to TRBD1 covers 9 bases. There are 14 residues in the CDR3. Trimming cost V 3 bases and J 5 bases; bases outside gene matches: 7. The germline V gene has CDR1 GTSNPN and CDR2 SVGIG (reference sequence). In DNA, the CDR3 is TGTGCCTGGAGATACAGGGGGCGAAAAACTGAAGCTTTCTTT. It codes for CAWRYRGRKTEAFF. The full variable domain, with the rest looked up from reference TRBV30 and TRBJ1-1, is SQTIHQWPATLVQPVGSPLSLECTVEGTSNPNLYWYRQAAGRGLQLLFYSVGIGQISSEVPQNLSASRPQDRQFILSSKKLLLSDSGFYLCAWRYRGRKTEAFFGQGTRLTVV.

This clone was recorded only once. The chain employs TRBV25-1 and TRBJ2-1; possible D gene TRBD2, 6 bases. CDR1 is MGHDK, CDR2 SYGVNS, per germline. The CDR3 is 13 residues long. Trimming pared 7 bases from V and 7 bases from J, leaving 14 bases between. The CDR3 loop is CASNGGLRNEQFF. The CDR3 region has the DNA TGTGCCAGCAATGGGGGACTTAGGAATGAGCAGTTCTTC.

The chain joins TRBV27 to TRBJ2-7; 8 nucleotides agree with TRBD2. This CDR3 comprises 15 residues. V shed 5 bases and J 3 bases; nucleotides not matched to a gene: 9. CDR1 and CDR2 (germline): MNHEY, SMNVEV (reference sequence). Here the CDR3 reads CASSALVGGGYEQYF. In DNA, the CDR3 is TGTGCCAGCAGTGCCCTTGTCGGGGGGGGCTACGAGCAGTACTTC.

J is TRBJ2-7 and V is TRBV29-1; 8 bases are shared with TRBD1. Per germline, CDR1 SQVTM and CDR2 ANQGSEA. The length of the CDR3 is 14 residues. With 6 bases clipped from V and 0 bases from J, the junction kept 7 bases outside the gene matches. The chain's CDR3 is CSVMDRANSYEQYF. The CDR3 DNA sequence: TGCAGCGTCATGGACAGGGCCAACTCCTACGAGCAGTACTTC.

This chain links TRBV9 with TRBJ2-1; 13 nucleotides line up with TRBD2. The CDR3 length is 14 residues. V lost 2 bases to trimming and J lost 11 bases; unmatched junction nucleotides: 4. The germline CDR1 and CDR2 sequences are SGDLS and YYNGEE. The CDR3: CASSVTGLAGKQFF. The CDR3 DNA reads TGTGCCAGCAGCGTGACGGGACTAGCGGGGAAGCAGTTCTTC.

The chain employs TRBV5-4 and TRBJ2-3; TRBD1 agrees at 7 bases. J lost 3 bases, V lost 4 bases, and 5 bases had no gene match. From germline, CDR1 is SGHNT and CDR2 YYREEE (reference sequence). This CDR3 spans 14 amino acids. The CDR3 here is CASSPQTGTDTQYF. The CDR3 nucleotides read TGTGCCAGCAGCCCCCAGACAGGGACAGATACGCAGTATTTT.

V usage is TRBV2 and J usage is TRBJ2-3; TRBD2 aligns across 16 bases. Germline CDR1 is SNHLY and CDR2 is FYNNEI. Trimming took 11 bases from V and 6 from J; bases not matched to a gene: 5. The CDR3 covers 14 residues. Here the CDR3 reads CARGLAGGPDTQYF. In DNA form, the CDR3 reads TGTGCCCGGGGACTAGCGGGAGGGCCTGATACGCAGTATTTT. Using reference TRBV2 and TRBJ2-3 for the parts outside the CDR3, the full variable domain is EPEVTQTPSHQVTQMGQEVILRCVPISNHLYFYWYRQILGQKVEFLVSFYNNEISEKSEIFDDQFSVERPDGSNFTLKIRSTKLEDSAMYFCARGLAGGPDTQYFGPGTRLTVL.

The chain combines TRBV2 with TRBJ1-4; 8 nucleotides match TRBD1. V gave up 3 bases and J gave up 0 bases; unmatched junction bases: 12. CDR1 and CDR2 (germline): SNHLY, FYNNEI. This CDR3 region has 19 residues. CDR3 region: CASSEGTGGVMTTNEKLFF. The CDR3 DNA is TGTGCCAGCAGTGAGGGAACAGGGGGTGTTATGACAACTAATGAAAAACTGTTTTTT.

This chain connects TRBV29-1 to TRBJ1-1, with TRBD1 matching over 12 bases. This CDR3 is built from 15 residues. With 3 bases clipped from V and 4 bases from J, the junction kept 6 bases outside the gene matches. Germline CDR1 is SQVTM and CDR2 is ANQGSEA. The CDR3 DNA reads TGCAGCGTTGAGCCGGGACAGGGGGCGGGCACTGAAGCTTTCTTT. As protein: CSVEPGQGAGTEAFF.

The rearrangement uses TRBV6-5 and TRBJ2-5, with 10 bases identical to TRBD2. This CDR3 is built from 15 residues. The germline V gene encodes CDR1 MNHEY and CDR2 SVGAGI. V dropped 2 bases and J dropped 5; count of bases not matched to a gene: 5. CDR3 amino acids: CASSYNLAGEETQYF. DNA of the CDR3: TGTGCCAGCAGTTACAACCTAGCGGGGGAGGAGACCCAGTACTTC.

The rearrangement joins TRBV25-1 to TRBJ1-2; weak D call: TRBD1 (6 bases). This CDR3 comprises 15 residues. Germline CDR1 MGHDK, CDR2 SYGVNS. Trimming took 1 base from V and 7 from J, leaving 16 bases between them. The CDR3 protein is CASSESHRVWGGYTF. In DNA, the CDR3 is TGTGCCAGCAGTGAATCCCACAGGGTCTGGGGTGGCTACACCTTC.

V and J are TRBV19 and TRBJ2-5; the D gene is possibly TRBD2 (6 bases). CDR3 size: 14 residues. Trimming cost V 5 bases and J 1 base, with 11 bases left between them. CDR1 and CDR2 from the germline V gene are LNHDA and SQIVND (reference sequence). The CDR3 sequence is CASSLPGVQETQYF. Written as DNA, the CDR3 is TGTGCCAGTAGTCTCCCGGGGGTCCAAGAGACCCAGTACTTC.

The rearrangement joins TRBV24-1 to TRBJ2-3; D is undetermined. This CDR3 region has 14 residues. Germline V lookup: CDR1 KGHDR, CDR2 SFDVKD. The V gene lost 0 bases and the J gene lost 6 bases, with 9 bases spanning the gap. CDR3 amino acids: CATSDLLPGDTQYF. The CDR3 coding sequence is TGTGCCACCAGTGATTTGCTCCCAGGCGATACGCAGTATTTT.